The TCR beta chain under discussion was sequenced for a study of human T cells and chemical hapten exposure. Study conclusions and caveats: It was expanded TCRs that formed significantly more large CDR3 similarity clusters than controls did.

This CDR3 is built from 14 residues. V trimming: 3 bases; J trimming: 2 bases; junction bases outside the gene matches: 7. The germline V gene has CDR1 DFQATT and CDR2 SNEGSKA (reference sequence). Indicated time point: pre-sensitization, week 0. As for treatment: therapeutic diphenylcyclopropenone sensitization with weekly scalp DPC. This clonotype was observed many times. The target antigen is unknown. TCRdb reprocessed the RACE reads with MiXCR, giving one entry per CDR3 protein. The top ten hold 2.6% of the sample, which has 350,000 to 400,000 distinct CDR3 sequences, more than 4.5% seen once. The V gene is TRBV20-1, the J gene TRBJ2-7; 7 bases fit TRBD2. This specimen consisted of whole blood, obtained in connection with sensitization to the hapten diphenylcyclopropenone (DPC). The source of this sequence is a woman in her forties or fifties with alopecia areata. Some clones in this sample may be carry-over from other donors' samples. CDR3 protein: CSASKPSGTYEQYF. The CDR3 region has the DNA TGCAGTGCTAGTAAGCCCAGCGGGACCTACGAGCAGTACTTC.